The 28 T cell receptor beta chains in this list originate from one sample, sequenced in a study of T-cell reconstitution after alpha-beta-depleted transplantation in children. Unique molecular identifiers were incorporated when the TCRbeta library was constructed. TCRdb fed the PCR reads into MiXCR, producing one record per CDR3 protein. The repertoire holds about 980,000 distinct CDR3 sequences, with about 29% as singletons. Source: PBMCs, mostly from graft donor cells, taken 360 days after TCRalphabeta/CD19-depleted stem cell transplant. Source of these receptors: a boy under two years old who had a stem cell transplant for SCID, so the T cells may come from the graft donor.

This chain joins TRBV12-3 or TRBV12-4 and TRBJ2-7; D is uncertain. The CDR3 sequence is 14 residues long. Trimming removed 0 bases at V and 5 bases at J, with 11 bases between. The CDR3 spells CASSLAGSFNEQYF. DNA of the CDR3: TGTGCCAGCAGTTTAGCGGGCAGTTTCAACGAGCAGTACTTC.

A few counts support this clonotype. CDR3 DNA: TGTGCCAGCAGCCCTAGCGGGGGGGCTGAGGAGACCCAGTACTTC. Its translation: CASSPSGGAEETQYF. The chain links TRBV7-2 to TRBJ2-5, with 12 bases fitting TRBD2. Germline-derived CDR1 and CDR2 are SGHTA and FQGNSA. Trimming at V came to 5 bases and at J to 5 bases, leaving 6 bases not matched to a gene. CDR3 length: 15 amino acids.

As DNA, the CDR3 is TGCAGTGCCCCGAAAGGGTACTATGGCTACACCTTC. Amino acids: CSAPKGYYGYTF. The chain couples TRBV20-1 to TRBJ1-2; no firm D call. The CDR3 loop spans 12 amino acids. Germline lookup yields CDR1 DFQATT and CDR2 SNEGSKA (reference sequence). V was shortened by 6 bases and J by 3 bases, with 11 bases between the two germline ends.

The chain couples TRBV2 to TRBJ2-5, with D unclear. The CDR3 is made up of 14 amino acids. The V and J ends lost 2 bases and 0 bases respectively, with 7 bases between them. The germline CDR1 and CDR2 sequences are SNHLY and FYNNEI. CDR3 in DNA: TGTGCCAGCAGTGAAACGGCGTACCAAGAGACCCAGTACTTC. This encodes CASSETAYQETQYF. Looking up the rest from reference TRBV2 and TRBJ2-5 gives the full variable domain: EPEVTQTPSHQVTQMGQEVILRCVPISNHLYFYWYRQILGQKVEFLVSFYNNEISEKSEIFDDQFSVERPDGSNFTLKIRSTKLEDSAMYFCASSETAYQETQYFGPGTRLLVL.

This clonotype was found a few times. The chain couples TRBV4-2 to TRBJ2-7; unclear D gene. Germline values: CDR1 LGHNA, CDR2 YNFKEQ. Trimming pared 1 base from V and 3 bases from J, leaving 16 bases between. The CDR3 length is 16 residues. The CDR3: CASSQASYQMGYEQYF. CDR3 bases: TGTGCCAGCAGCCAAGCTTCATATCAGATGGGCTACGAGCAGTACTTC.

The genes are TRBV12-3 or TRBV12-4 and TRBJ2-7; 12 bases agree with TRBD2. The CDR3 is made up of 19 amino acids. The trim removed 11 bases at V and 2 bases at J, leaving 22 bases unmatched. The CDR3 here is CAFSFIGTSGGPRPYEQYF. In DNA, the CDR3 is TGTGCCTTCAGTTTTATCGGTACTAGCGGGGGGCCGAGACCCTACGAGCAGTACTTC.

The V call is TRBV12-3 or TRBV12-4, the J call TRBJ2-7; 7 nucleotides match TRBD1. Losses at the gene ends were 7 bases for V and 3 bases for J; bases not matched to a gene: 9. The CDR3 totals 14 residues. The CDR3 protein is CASKMRTGHYEQYF. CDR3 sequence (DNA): TGTGCCAGCAAGATGAGGACAGGCCACTACGAGCAGTACTTC.

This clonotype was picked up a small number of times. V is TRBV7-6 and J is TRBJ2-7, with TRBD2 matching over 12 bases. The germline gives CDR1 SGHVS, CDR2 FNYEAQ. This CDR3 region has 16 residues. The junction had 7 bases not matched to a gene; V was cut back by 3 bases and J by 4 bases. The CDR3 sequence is CASSFIPSGGAYEQYF. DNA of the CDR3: TGTGCCAGCAGCTTCATCCCTAGCGGGGGGGCTTACGAGCAGTACTTC.

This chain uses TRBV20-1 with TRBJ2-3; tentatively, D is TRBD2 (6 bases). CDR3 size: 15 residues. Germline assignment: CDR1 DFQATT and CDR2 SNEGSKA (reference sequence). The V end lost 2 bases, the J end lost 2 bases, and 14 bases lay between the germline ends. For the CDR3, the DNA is TGCAGTGCTAGATCTGGGGACTCCTACACAGATACGCAGTATTTT. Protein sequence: CSARSGDSYTDTQYF.

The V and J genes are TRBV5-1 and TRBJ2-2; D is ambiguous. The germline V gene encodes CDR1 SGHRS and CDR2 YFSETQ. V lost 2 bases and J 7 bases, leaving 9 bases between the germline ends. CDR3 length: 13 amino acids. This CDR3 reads CASSLLGIGELFF. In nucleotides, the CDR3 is TGCGCCAGCAGCTTATTGGGGATCGGGGAGCTGTTTTTT.

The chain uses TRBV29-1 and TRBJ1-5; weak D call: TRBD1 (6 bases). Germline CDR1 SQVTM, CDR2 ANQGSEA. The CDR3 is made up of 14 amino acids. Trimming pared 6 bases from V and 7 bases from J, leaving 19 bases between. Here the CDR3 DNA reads TGCAGCGTGAAGACACATGGGGGCGGACAGCCCCAGCATTTT. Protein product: CSVKTHGGGQPQHF.

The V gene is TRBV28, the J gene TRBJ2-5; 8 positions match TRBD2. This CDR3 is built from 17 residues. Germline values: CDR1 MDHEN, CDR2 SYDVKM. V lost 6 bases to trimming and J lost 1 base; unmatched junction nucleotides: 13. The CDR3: CASSRISGLAGQETQYF. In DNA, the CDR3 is TGTGCCAGCAGCAGAATAAGCGGGCTAGCGGGCCAAGAGACCCAGTACTTC.

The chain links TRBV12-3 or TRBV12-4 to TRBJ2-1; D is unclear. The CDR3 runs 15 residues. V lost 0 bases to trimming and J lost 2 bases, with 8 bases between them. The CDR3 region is CASSLALSPYNEQFF. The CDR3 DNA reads TGTGCCAGCAGTTTAGCGCTTAGTCCCTACAATGAGCAGTTCTTC.

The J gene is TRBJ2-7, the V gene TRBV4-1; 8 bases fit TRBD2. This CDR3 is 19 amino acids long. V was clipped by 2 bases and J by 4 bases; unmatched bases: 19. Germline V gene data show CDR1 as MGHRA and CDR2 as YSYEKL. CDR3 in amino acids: CASSQNSGDGYSYGYEQYF. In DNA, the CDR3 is TGCGCCAGCAGCCAAAATAGCGGGGACGGTTATTCTTATGGGTACGAGCAGTACTTC.

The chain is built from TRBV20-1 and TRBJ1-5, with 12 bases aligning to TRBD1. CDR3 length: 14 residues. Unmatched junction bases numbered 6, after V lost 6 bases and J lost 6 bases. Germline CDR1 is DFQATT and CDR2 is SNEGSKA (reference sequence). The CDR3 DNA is TGCAGTGCCGCGGGACAGGGGGCCGGTCAGCCCCAGCATTTT. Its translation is CSAAGQGAGQPQHF.

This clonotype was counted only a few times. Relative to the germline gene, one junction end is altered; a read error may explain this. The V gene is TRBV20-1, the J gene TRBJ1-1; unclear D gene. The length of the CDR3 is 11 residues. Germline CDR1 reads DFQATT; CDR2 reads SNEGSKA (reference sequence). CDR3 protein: CSARVGGRPTF. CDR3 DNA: TGCAGTGCTAGAGTTGGTGGCAGGCCAACGTTT.

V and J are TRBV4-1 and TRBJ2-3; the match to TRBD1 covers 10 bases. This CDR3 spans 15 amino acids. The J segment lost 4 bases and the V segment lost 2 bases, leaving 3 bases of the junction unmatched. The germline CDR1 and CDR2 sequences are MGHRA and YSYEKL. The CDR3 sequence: CASSQPGQGADTQYF. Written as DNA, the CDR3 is TGCGCCAGCAGCCAACCCGGACAGGGGGCAGATACGCAGTATTTT.

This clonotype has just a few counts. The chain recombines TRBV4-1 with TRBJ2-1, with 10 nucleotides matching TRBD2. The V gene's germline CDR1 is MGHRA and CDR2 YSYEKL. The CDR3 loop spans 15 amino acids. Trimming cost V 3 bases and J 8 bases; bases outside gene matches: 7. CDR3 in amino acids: CASSQVSGGTDEQFF. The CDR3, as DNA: TGCGCCAGCAGCCAGGTTAGCGGGGGGACGGATGAGCAGTTCTTC.

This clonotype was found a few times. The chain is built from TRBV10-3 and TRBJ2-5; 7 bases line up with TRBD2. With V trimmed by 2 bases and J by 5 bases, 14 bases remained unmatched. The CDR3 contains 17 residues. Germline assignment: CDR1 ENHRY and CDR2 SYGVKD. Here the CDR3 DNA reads TGTGCCATCAGTGAGGGAGCCCCTTCGGGGGGACGCGAGACCCAGTACTTC. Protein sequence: CAISEGAPSGGRETQYF.

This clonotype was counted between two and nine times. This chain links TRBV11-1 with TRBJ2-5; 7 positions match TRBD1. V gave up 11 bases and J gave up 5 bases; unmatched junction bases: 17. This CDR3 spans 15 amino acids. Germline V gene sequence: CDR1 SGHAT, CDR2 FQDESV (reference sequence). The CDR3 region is CASSPGTAYSETQYF. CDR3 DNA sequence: TGTGCCTCCTCCCCCGGGACAGCCTATTCGGAGACCCAGTACTTC.

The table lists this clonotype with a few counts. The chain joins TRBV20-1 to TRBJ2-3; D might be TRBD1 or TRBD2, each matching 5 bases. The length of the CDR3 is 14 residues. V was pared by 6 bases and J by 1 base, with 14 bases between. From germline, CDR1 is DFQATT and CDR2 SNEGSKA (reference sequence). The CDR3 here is CSARRDGGTDTQYF. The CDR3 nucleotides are TGCAGTGCCCGTAGGGACGGAGGCACAGATACGCAGTATTTT.

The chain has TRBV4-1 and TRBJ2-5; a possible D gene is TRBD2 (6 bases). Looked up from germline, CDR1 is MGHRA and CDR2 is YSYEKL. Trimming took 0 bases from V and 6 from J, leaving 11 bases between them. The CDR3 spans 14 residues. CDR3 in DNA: TGCGCCAGCAGCCAAGATGGGGGGTCCAAGACCCAGTACTTC. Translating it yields CASSQDGGSKTQYF.

The CDR3 spells CASSFRQGGFDEQFF. CDR3 sequence (DNA): TGCGCCAGCAGTTTCCGACAGGGCGGTTTCGATGAGCAGTTCTTC. The chain uses TRBV5-1 and TRBJ2-1; 7 nucleotides agree with TRBD1. The V gene's germline CDR1 is SGHRS and CDR2 YFSETQ. The CDR3 has 15 residues. V was pared by 5 bases and J by 8 bases, with 13 bases of the junction left unmatched.

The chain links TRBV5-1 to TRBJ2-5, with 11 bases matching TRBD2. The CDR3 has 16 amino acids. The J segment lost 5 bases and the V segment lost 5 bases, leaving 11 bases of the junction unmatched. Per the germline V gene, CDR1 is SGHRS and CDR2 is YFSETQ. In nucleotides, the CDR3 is TGCGCCAGCAGGATGGTCGGGACTAGCGGAAAGGAGACCCAGTACTTC. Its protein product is CASRMVGTSGKETQYF.

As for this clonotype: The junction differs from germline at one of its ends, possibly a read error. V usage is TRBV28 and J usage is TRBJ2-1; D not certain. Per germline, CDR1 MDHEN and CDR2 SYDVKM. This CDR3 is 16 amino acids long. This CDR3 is CASNLRSRVSYNEQFF. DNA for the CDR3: TGTGCCAGCAATTTAAGAAGTAGGGTCTCCTACAATGAGCAGTTCTTC.

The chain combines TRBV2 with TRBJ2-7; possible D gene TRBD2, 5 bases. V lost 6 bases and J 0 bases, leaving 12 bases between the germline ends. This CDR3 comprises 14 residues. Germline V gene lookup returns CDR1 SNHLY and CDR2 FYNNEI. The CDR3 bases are TGTGCCAGCAGGGCGAGGGTTACCTCCTACGAGCAGTACTTC. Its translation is CASRARVTSYEQYF.

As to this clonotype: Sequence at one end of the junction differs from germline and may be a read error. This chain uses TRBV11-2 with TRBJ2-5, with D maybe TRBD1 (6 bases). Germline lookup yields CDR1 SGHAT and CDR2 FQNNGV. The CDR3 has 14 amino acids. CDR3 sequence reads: CASTLTGTQESQYF. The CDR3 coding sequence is TGTGCCAGCACCCTAACCGGGACACAAGAGAGCCAGTACTTC.

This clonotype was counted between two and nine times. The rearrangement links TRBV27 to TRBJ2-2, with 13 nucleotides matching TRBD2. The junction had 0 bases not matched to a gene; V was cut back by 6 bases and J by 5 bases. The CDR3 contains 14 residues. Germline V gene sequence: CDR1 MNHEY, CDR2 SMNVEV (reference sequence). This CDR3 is CASRLAGGTGELFF. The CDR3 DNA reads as TGTGCCAGCAGACTAGCGGGGGGGACCGGGGAGCTGTTTTTT.